Below are 32 T cell receptor beta chains sequenced from a single sample in a study of T cell responses to AZD1222 COVID-19 vaccine. Measured with immunoSEQ multiplex PCR; TCRdb has only the in-frame clones, and not every one. The sample gives 95,000 to 150,000 clones, 87% of which show up once; about 9.4% is in the top ten. The sample consisted of peripheral blood, taken on day 0 of AZD1222 vaccination. The receptors come from an adult in good health.

V usage is TRBV6-5 and J usage is TRBJ1-1; 8 positions agree with TRBD1. V shed 7 bases, J shed 4 bases, and the junction held 8 bases outside the gene matches. The germline V gene encodes CDR1 MNHEY and CDR2 SVGAGI. This CDR3 has 14 amino acids. As DNA, the CDR3 is TGTGCCAGCATCATGGACAGGGTAGTCACTGAAGCTTTCTTT. Protein: CASIMDRVVTEAFF.

V is TRBV7-6 and J is TRBJ2-7; D remains ambiguous. Trimming cost V 5 bases and J 1 base, with 12 bases left between them. Germline loops: CDR1 SGHVS, CDR2 FNYEAQ. This CDR3 region has 14 residues. The DNA for the CDR3 is TGTGCCAGCAGCCACACTTACAATTCCTACGAGCAGTACTTC. Its protein product is CASSHTYNSYEQYF.

The gene calls are TRBV28 and TRBJ1-5; D remains unclear. Germline values: CDR1 MDHEN, CDR2 SYDVKM. Deletions cut 0 bases from V and 7 bases from J, with 4 bases between. This CDR3 is 12 amino acids long. Written as DNA, the CDR3 is TGTGCCAGCAGTTTATGGAAACAGCCCCAGCATTTT. Its protein product is CASSLWKQPQHF.

The chain uses TRBV5-1 and TRBJ2-5; possible D gene TRBD1, 5 bases. V dropped 0 bases and J dropped 6 bases, with 6 bases sitting between them. The CDR3 is made up of 12 amino acids. CDR1 and CDR2 from the germline V gene are SGHRS and YFSETQ. The CDR3 protein is CASSLEGQTQYF. The CDR3 DNA reads TGCGCCAGCAGCTTGGAGGGGCAGACCCAGTACTTC.

The V call is TRBV5-1, the J call TRBJ2-2; TRBD2 agrees at 13 bases. The germline gives CDR1 SGHRS, CDR2 YFSETQ. CDR3 length: 16 amino acids. With V trimmed by 2 bases and J by 7 bases, 5 bases remained unmatched. The CDR3, as DNA: TGCGCCAGCAGCTTACTAGCGGGAGGGCAGAACGGGGAGCTGTTTTTT. Encoded protein: CASSLLAGGQNGELFF.

V is TRBV3-1 (or the pseudogene TRBV3-2) and J is TRBJ2-1, with TRBD2 matching 12 bases. V was clipped by 4 bases and J by 6 bases; unmatched bases: 10. The CDR3 length is 17 residues. Germline lookup yields CDR1 LGHDT and CDR2 YNNKEL (reference sequence). Here the CDR3 reads CASSPGLAGAGGNEQFF. As DNA, the CDR3 is TGTGCCAGCAGCCCGGGACTAGCGGGCGCGGGCGGCAATGAGCAGTTCTTC.

This sequence joins TRBV30 and TRBJ1-2; 8 bases map to TRBD1. Losses at the gene ends were 3 bases for V and 4 bases for J; bases not matched to a gene: 7. This CDR3 contains 14 residues. Germline V CDR1 and CDR2: GTSNPN, SVGIG (reference sequence). CDR3 nucleotide sequence: TGTGCCTGGAGACCCCAGGGGGCAGGCTATGGCTACACCTTC. Its translation is CAWRPQGAGYGYTF.

This chain connects TRBV6-5 to TRBJ1-2; TRBD1 matches at 9 bases. The CDR3 has 15 residues. Germline V lookup: CDR1 MNHEY, CDR2 SVGAGI. The V and J ends lost 4 bases and 2 bases, in that order; junction bases with no gene match: 5. CDR3 region: CASSSLGTGNYGYTF. The DNA for the CDR3 is TGTGCCAGCAGTTCCCTCGGGACAGGGAACTATGGCTACACCTTC.

The chain has TRBV6-5 and TRBJ2-1; D might be TRBD2 (5 bases). The germline V gene has CDR1 MNHEY and CDR2 SVGAGI. The V and J ends lost 6 bases and 10 bases respectively, with 16 bases between them. CDR3 length: 13 residues. The CDR3 sequence: CASRRSGSGEQFF. CDR3 DNA sequence: TGTGCCAGCAGGCGGTCTGGCAGCGGCGAGCAGTTCTTC.

This chain links TRBV2 with TRBJ1-6; D is perhaps TRBD1 (5 bases). Germline assignment: CDR1 SNHLY and CDR2 FYNNEI. The CDR3 contains 15 residues. V was clipped by 11 bases and J by 6 bases, with 20 bases between them. The CDR3 DNA reads TGTGCCGCACTTCCGGGAGCTCAGGGTAATTCACCCCTCCACTTT. This encodes CAALPGAQGNSPLHF.

The chain is built from TRBV7-2 and TRBJ2-7; D perhaps matches TRBD2 (7 bases). Trimming took 2 bases from V and 6 from J, leaving 17 bases between them. This CDR3 spans 15 amino acids. CDR1 SGHTA and CDR2 FQGNSA come from the germline V gene. CDR3 sequence: CASSLRGGGSLEQYF. In DNA form, the CDR3 reads TGTGCCAGCAGCTTACGGGGAGGGGGATCCCTCGAGCAGTACTTC.

The chain is built from TRBV28 and TRBJ2-7; 8 bases are a match to TRBD1. V gave up 5 bases and J gave up 4 bases; unmatched junction bases: 10. The germline V gene has CDR1 MDHEN and CDR2 SYDVKM. This CDR3 has 15 amino acids. Here the CDR3 reads CASSHGQGGGYEQYF. CDR3 bases: TGTGCCAGCAGTCACGGACAGGGTGGAGGGTACGAGCAGTACTTC.

This chain joins TRBV11-2 and TRBJ1-5; 9 bases match TRBD1. Germline values: CDR1 SGHAT, CDR2 FQNNGV. The CDR3 length is 15 residues. V was pared by 1 base and J by 6 bases, with 4 bases of the junction left unmatched. CDR3 coding DNA: TGTGCCAGCAGCTTAGGGACAGGGGTCGGTCAGCCCCAGCATTTT. Its protein is CASSLGTGVGQPQHF.

This chain joins TRBV5-1 and TRBJ2-5, with a tentative D call TRBD2 (5 bases). The CDR3 length is 13 residues. The V and J ends lost 6 bases and 1 base respectively, with 10 bases between them. Germline CDR1 reads SGHRS; CDR2 reads YFSETQ. DNA for the CDR3: TGCGCCAGCAACCCGGCGGGCCAAGAGACCCAGTACTTC. Translating gives CASNPAGQETQYF.

This clone was observed a few times. The rearrangement uses TRBV7-9 and TRBJ2-1, with 7 bases lining up with TRBD2. This CDR3 is built from 14 residues. Losses at the gene ends were 7 bases for V and 4 bases for J; bases not matched to a gene: 7. Germline lookup yields CDR1 SEHNR and CDR2 FQNEAQ (reference sequence). The chain's CDR3 is CASTQASGYNEQFF. In nucleotides, the CDR3 is TGTGCCAGCACCCAGGCTAGCGGATACAATGAGCAGTTCTTC.

The chain joins TRBV9 to TRBJ1-2; 8 bases match TRBD1. This CDR3 is 17 amino acids long. V was clipped by 0 bases and J by 2 bases; unmatched bases: 9. Germline loops: CDR1 SGDLS, CDR2 YYNGEE. The chain's CDR3 is CASSVGGQGAQNYGYTF. The CDR3, as DNA: TGTGCCAGCAGCGTAGGGGGTCAGGGGGCCCAAAACTATGGCTACACCTTC.

V is TRBV27 and J is TRBJ2-5, with 7 bases lining up with TRBD1. CDR1 is MNHEY, CDR2 SMNVEV, per germline (reference sequence). This CDR3 has 15 residues. Germline trimming cut 5 bases from V and 2 bases from J; bases unmatched to any gene: 8. The CDR3 bases are TGTGCCAGCAGTCTATGGACAGGAGTTCAAGAGACCCAGTACTTC. Its translation is CASSLWTGVQETQYF.

CDR3 coding DNA: TGCGCCAGCAGCTTGGGGCGGGGGGTTGGCACAGATACGCAGTATTTT. Translation: CASSLGRGVGTDTQYF. The chain uses TRBV5-1 and TRBJ2-3; 8 bases agree with TRBD2. The ends lost 0 bases at V and 1 base at J; junction bases unmatched: 4. The CDR3 is 16 amino acids. Germline loops: CDR1 SGHRS, CDR2 YFSETQ.

The J gene is TRBJ2-7, the V gene TRBV18; TRBD1 agrees at 7 bases. The V segment lost 1 base and the J segment 5 bases; nucleotides outside the gene matches: 8. Germline V gene lookup returns CDR1 KGHSH and CDR2 LQKENI. CDR3 length: 15 residues. This CDR3 reads CASSPRRDSVDEQYF. The DNA for the CDR3 is TGTGCCAGCTCACCACGCCGGGACAGTGTCGACGAGCAGTACTTC.

The V call is TRBV6-6, the J call TRBJ2-7; D is ambiguous. V gave up 6 bases and J gave up 6 bases, with 12 bases separating them. Looked up from germline, CDR1 is MNHNY and CDR2 is SVGAGI (reference sequence). The CDR3 has 12 amino acids. CDR3 loop: CASSYLDSEQYF. Here the CDR3 DNA reads TGTGCCAGCAGCTACCTAGATAGCGAGCAGTACTTC.

The chain recombines TRBV11-2 with TRBJ2-7; D remains ambiguous. From germline, CDR1 is SGHAT and CDR2 FQNNGV. The V and J ends lost 8 bases and 0 bases respectively, with 5 bases between them. CDR3 length equals 11 residues. Here the CDR3 DNA reads TGTGCCAGCGGCCTCTCCTACGAGCAGTACTTC. Its translation is CASGLSYEQYF.

The chain carries TRBV4-2 and TRBJ2-7, with D perhaps TRBD2 (6 bases). The CDR3 covers 16 residues. CDR1 is LGHNA and CDR2 is YNFKEQ in the germline V gene. Trimming took off 0 bases at V and 3 bases at J, with 15 bases between the two ends. CDR3 amino acids: CASSQDPGTGDYEQYF. Here the CDR3 DNA reads TGTGCCAGCAGCCAAGATCCCGGGACTGGAGACTACGAGCAGTACTTC.

The rearrangement links TRBV5-1 to TRBJ2-3; D gene uncertain. CDR1 is SGHRS, CDR2 YFSETQ, per germline. This CDR3 has 17 residues. V was pared by 0 bases and J by 1 base, with 15 bases between. The CDR3 region is CASSLGIGWQGTDTQYF. In DNA form, the CDR3 reads TGCGCCAGCAGCTTGGGGATTGGTTGGCAGGGCACAGATACGCAGTATTTT.

The rearrangement uses TRBV24-1 and TRBJ2-3; tentatively, D is TRBD1 or TRBD2 (5 bases each). The CDR3 extends over 14 amino acids. Deletions cut 4 bases from V and 9 bases from J, with 16 bases between. Germline assignment: CDR1 KGHDR and CDR2 SFDVKD. The CDR3 protein is CATSDPGPKGTQYF. In DNA, the CDR3 is TGTGCCACCAGTGACCCGGGACCAAAAGGGACGCAGTATTTT.

This rearrangement joins TRBV15 to TRBJ1-1; D possibly corresponds to TRBD1 (5 bases). In germline, CDR1 is LNHNV, CDR2 YYDKDF (reference sequence). The V and J ends lost 0 bases and 4 bases respectively, with 9 bases between them. The CDR3 runs to 14 residues. This CDR3 reads CATSRDVGGTEAFF. CDR3 in DNA: TGTGCCACCAGCAGAGATGTGGGGGGCACTGAAGCTTTCTTT.

This chain uses TRBV9 with TRBJ2-2, with 10 bases that match TRBD2. After removal of 4 bases from V and 6 bases from J, the junction contained 9 bases not matched to a gene. Germline loops: CDR1 SGDLS, CDR2 YYNGEE. The CDR3 sequence is 16 residues long. DNA for the CDR3: TGTGCCAGCAGCTACCTAGCGGGGGCGAGATCCGGGGAGCTGTTTTTT. Protein sequence: CASSYLAGARSGELFF.

The rearrangement joins TRBV2 to TRBJ1-1; the D is unclear. The V and J ends lost 4 bases and 1 base respectively, with 7 bases between them. The CDR3 is 13 amino acids. Per the germline V gene, CDR1 is SNHLY and CDR2 is FYNNEI. The CDR3 region is CASSGESNTEAFF. The CDR3 nucleotides read TGTGCCAGCAGTGGGGAGTCGAACACTGAAGCTTTCTTT.

J is TRBJ2-5 and V is TRBV5-6; 9 positions match TRBD1. CDR1 SGHDT and CDR2 YYEEEE come from the germline V gene. J gave up 5 bases and V 7 bases, and 12 bases lay outside the gene matches. The length of the CDR3 is 15 residues. CDR3 region: CASGTAGQGLETQYF. The DNA for the CDR3 is TGTGCCAGCGGAACGGCAGGACAGGGGTTGGAGACCCAGTACTTC.

The chain is built from TRBV11-2 and TRBJ2-7, with 7 nucleotides matching TRBD1. V trimming: 7 bases; J trimming: 4 bases; junction bases outside the gene matches: 10. This CDR3 is 14 amino acids long. In germline, CDR1 is SGHAT, CDR2 FQNNGV. The CDR3: CASTRDRVEYEQYF. As DNA, the CDR3 is TGTGCCAGCACCAGAGACAGGGTGGAGTACGAGCAGTACTTC.

This clone was picked up a small number of times. The J gene is TRBJ2-3, the V gene TRBV21-1; TRBD1 is the table's D call, not checked against the DNA. TRBV21-1 is deemed a pseudogene. The CDR3 runs 18 residues. The CDR3 sequence: CASSKGGLQGNHTDTQYF. The CDR3, as DNA: TGTGCCAGCAGCAAAGGGGGATTACAGGGAAACCACACAGATACGCAGTATTTT.

The chain is built from TRBV10-2 and TRBJ2-5; a weak D match, TRBD1 (7 bases). Trimming took 5 bases from V and 5 from J, leaving 12 bases between them. CDR1 and CDR2 from the germline V gene are WSHSY and SAAADI. CDR3 length: 13 amino acids. The CDR3 bases are TGCGCCAGCAGTCAGGGGGGAGCGGAGACCCAGTACTTC. The encoded protein is CASSQGGAETQYF.

The count of this clone is one. The V and J genes are TRBV7-9 and TRBJ2-6; D is unclear. This CDR3 spans 15 amino acids. Trimming left V 2 bases short and J 2 bases short, with 7 bases between. Germline loops: CDR1 SEHNR, CDR2 FQNEAQ (reference sequence). The chain's CDR3 is CASSLLGPGANVLTF. CDR3 bases: TGTGCCAGCAGCTTATTGGGTCCTGGGGCCAACGTCCTGACTTTC. Drawing the rest from reference TRBV7-9 and TRBJ2-6, the complete variable domain is DTGVSQNPRHKITKRGQNVTFRCDPISEHNRLYWYRQTLGQGPEFLTYFQNEAQLEKSRLLSDRFSAERPKGSFSTLEIQRTEQGDSAMYLCASSLLGPGANVLTFGAGSRLTVL.